A selection of T cell receptor beta chains follows, all from one sample in a study of radiotherapy plus CTLA-4 blockade in lung cancer. Generated by immunoSEQ multiplex PCR, the TCRdb table keeps only in-frame clones and is missing some. The sample yields roughly 97,000 clones, about four fifths seen once. The sequences come from peripheral blood, collected from a patient treated with radiotherapy plus ipilimumab. The receptors stem from a human donor with non-small cell lung cancer who had a partial response to radiotherapy plus ipilimumab. Some clones in this sample may be carry-over from other donors' samples. The CDR3 runs from the conserved cysteine through the conserved F or W. The D gene is left open where the match is weak. Part of the rows lack a size; the others show once, few, many or a class for expanded clones.

V	size	J	D	CDR3
TRBV6-5	NA	TRBJ1-2	NA	CASSYEGVYGYTF
TRBV6-1	NA	NA	NA	CASSEALSDYYEQYF
TRBV7-2	NA	TRBJ2-7	TRBD1	CASSSAPQGAYEQYF
TRBV7-2	few	TRBJ2-1	TRBD2	CASSSPGLQQFF
TRBV23-1	NA	TRBJ2-5	TRBD1	CASSQNLPPWQGARKETQYF
TRBV6-1	NA	TRBJ1-1	TRBD1	CASSESGTGLYMNTEAFF
TRBV9	NA	TRBJ2-6	NA	CASSVNRDRSSGANVLTF
TRBV2	NA	TRBJ2-1	NA	CASKVNRRLVNEQFF
TRBV7-9	NA	TRBJ2-5	TRBD2	CASSLDGGGRETQYF
TRBV29-1	NA	TRBJ2-7	TRBD2	CSVVTGGGSYEQYF
TRBV29-1	NA	TRBJ1-2	NA	CSVGQVAGYTF
TRBV18	NA	TRBJ1-1	TRBD1	CASSTGTGDTEAFF
TRBV23-1	NA	TRBJ2-1	TRBD2	CASSHGASGQGGAYNEQFF
TRBV5-1	NA	TRBJ2-1	NA	CASSLVGSARYNEQFF
TRBV6-5	few	TRBJ1-2	NA	CASSYSSLAGGYTF
TRBV7-9	NA	TRBJ2-3	NA	CASGAITDTQYF
TRBV5-8	NA	TRBJ2-1	TRBD2	CASSFGAGDFNEQFF
TRBV7-9	NA	TRBJ1-2	NA	CATGSYGYTF
TRBV19	NA	TRBJ2-5	NA	CASRSQGWQETQYF
TRBV30	NA	TRBJ2-7	TRBD1	CASHPGQGAHEQYF
TRBV11-3	NA	TRBJ2-2	NA	CASSMKTELFF
TRBV4-3	once	TRBJ2-4	NA	CASSQNRGTQYF
TRBV27	NA	TRBJ2-7	TRBD2	CASNLKALAAIYEQYF
TRBV15	NA	TRBJ1-1	NA	CATSRDPGSEAFF
TRBV7-2	once	TRBJ2-1	TRBD2	CASSLVGDVAGGPTWFF
TRBV7-8	NA	TRBJ2-1	NA	CASSLLGQRNEQFF
TRBV7-2	NA	TRBJ1-2	NA	CASSLVRVPNHGYTF
TRBV9	NA	TRBJ2-3	TRBD1	CASSAPGQGGSDTQYF
TRBV9	NA	TRBJ2-7	TRBD2	CASSKGTSGRYEQYF
TRBV4-1	NA	TRBJ2-7	TRBD1	CASSHNGQGEEQYF
TRBV7-2	NA	TRBJ2-3	NA	CASSLTGISQYF
TRBV2	NA	TRBJ2-1	TRBD2	CASSPPRGLAGGGPYNEQFF
TRBV7-6	NA	TRBJ1-5	TRBD1	CASSLGGQGHQPQHF
TRBV4-2	NA	TRBJ2-2	NA	CASSPDTDTGELFF
TRBV19	NA	TRBJ1-5	NA	CASSNRQTPYSNQPQHF
TRBV7-8	NA	TRBJ1-4	TRBD1	CASSFGTGRTNEKLFF
TRBV5-4	NA	TRBJ1-2	NA	CASSLDRASYGYTF
TRBV9	NA	TRBJ2-1	NA	CASSPTGDSYNEQFF
TRBV2	NA	TRBJ1-5	NA	CASSDWRGAVGNQPQHF
TRBV5-1	NA	TRBJ1-1	NA	CASSLGLRNTEAFF
TRBV29-1	NA	TRBJ2-7	TRBD2	CSVAGGSGMYEQYF
TRBV19	NA	TRBJ1-3	TRBD1	CASTQTGEGNTIYF
TRBV12-5	NA	TRBJ1-6	NA	CASGSARFQGGLSPLHF
TRBV30	few	TRBJ1-3	TRBD1	CAWSTGGYGNTIYF
TRBV5-4	once	TRBJ1-1	TRBD1	CASSLKQGTSTEAFF
TRBV11-2	NA	TRBJ2-3	TRBD2	CASSLWLAGSTDTQYF
TRBV7-8	NA	TRBJ1-4	TRBD1	CASSLAGLTGGRATNEKLFF
TRBV10-3	many	TRBJ1-1	NA	CAISEFRELNTEAFF
TRBV19	NA	TRBJ2-3	NA	CASRFGLTDTQYF
TRBV6-1	NA	TRBJ1-2	NA	CASSDRTYGYTF